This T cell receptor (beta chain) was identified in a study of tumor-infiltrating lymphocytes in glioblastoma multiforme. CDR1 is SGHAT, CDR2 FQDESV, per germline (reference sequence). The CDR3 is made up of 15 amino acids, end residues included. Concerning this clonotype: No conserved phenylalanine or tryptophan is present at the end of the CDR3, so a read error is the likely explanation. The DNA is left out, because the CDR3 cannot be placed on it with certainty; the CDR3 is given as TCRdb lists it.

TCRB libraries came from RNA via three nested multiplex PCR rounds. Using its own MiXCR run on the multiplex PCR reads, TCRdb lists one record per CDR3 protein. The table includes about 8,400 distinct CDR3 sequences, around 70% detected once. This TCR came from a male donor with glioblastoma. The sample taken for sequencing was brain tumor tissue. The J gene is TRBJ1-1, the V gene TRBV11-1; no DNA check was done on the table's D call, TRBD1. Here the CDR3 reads CACSFPGTGGTEALL.